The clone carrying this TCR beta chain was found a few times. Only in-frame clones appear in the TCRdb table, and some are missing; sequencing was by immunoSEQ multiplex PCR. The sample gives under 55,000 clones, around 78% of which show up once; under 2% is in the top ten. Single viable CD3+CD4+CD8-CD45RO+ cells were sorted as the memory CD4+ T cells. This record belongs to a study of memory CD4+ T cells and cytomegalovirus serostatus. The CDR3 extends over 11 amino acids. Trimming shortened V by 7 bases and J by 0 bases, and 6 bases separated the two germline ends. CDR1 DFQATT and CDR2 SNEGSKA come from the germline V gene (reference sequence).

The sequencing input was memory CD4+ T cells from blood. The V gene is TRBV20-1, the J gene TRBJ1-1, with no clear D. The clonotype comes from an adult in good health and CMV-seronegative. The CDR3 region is CSVVMNTEAFF. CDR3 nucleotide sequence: TGCAGTGTCGTAATGAACACTGAAGCTTTCTTT.